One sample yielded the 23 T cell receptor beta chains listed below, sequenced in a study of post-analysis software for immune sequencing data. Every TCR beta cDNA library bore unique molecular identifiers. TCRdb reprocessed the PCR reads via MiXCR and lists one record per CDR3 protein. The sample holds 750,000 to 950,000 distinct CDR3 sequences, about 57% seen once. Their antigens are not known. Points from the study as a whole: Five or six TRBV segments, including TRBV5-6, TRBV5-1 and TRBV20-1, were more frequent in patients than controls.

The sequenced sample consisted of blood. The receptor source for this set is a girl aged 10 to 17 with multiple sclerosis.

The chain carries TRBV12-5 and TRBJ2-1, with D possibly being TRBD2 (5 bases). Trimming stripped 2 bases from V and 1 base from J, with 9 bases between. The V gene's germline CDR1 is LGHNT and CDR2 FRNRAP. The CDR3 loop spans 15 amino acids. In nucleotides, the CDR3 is TGTGCTAGTGGTTTGTCTAGCTTGTCCTACAATGAGCAGTTCTTC. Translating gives CASGLSSLSYNEQFF.

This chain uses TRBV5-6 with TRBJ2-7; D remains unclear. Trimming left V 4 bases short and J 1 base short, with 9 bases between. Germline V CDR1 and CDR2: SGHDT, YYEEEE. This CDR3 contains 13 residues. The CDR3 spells CASSERPSYEQYF. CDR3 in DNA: TGTGCCAGCAGCGAGAGACCTTCCTACGAGCAGTACTTC.

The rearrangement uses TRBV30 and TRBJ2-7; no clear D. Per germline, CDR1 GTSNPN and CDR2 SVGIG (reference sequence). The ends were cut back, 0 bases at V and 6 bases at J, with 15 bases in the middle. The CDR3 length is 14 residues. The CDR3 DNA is TGTGCCTGGAGTGTACTTGGCGGCCTGGGCGAGCAGTACTTC. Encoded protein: CAWSVLGGLGEQYF.

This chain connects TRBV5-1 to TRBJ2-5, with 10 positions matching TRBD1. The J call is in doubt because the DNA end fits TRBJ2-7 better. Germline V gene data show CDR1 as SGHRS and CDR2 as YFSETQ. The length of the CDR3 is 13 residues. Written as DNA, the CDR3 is TGCGCCAGCAGACCGGGACAGGGGTCCGAGCAGTACTTC. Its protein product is CASRPGQGSEQYF.

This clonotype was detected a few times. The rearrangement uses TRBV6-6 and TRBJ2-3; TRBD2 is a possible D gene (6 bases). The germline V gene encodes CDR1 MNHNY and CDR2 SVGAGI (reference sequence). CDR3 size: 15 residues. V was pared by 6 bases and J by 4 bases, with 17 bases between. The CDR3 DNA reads TGTGCCAGCAGCCGTCCGACTAGTAATGCAGATACGCAGTATTTT. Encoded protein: CASSRPTSNADTQYF.

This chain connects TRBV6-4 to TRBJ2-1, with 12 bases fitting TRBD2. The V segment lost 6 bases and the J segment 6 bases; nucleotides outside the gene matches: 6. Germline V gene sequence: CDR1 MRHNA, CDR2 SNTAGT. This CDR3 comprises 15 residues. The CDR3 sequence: CASSKSSGGANEQFF. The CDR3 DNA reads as TGTGCCAGCAGCAAATCTAGCGGGGGGGCCAATGAGCAGTTCTTC.

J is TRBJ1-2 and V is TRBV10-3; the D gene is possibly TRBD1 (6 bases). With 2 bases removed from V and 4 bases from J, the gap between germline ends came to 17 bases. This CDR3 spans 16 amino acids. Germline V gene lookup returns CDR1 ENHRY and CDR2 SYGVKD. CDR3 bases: TGTGCCATCAGTGAGGACGGACGGCAGGGGTCCTATGGCTACACCTTC. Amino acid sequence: CAISEDGRQGSYGYTF.

CDR3 in amino acids: CASSWTAGDNEQFF. The CDR3 DNA is TGCGCCAGCAGCTGGACCGCGGGGGACAATGAGCAGTTCTTC. The rearrangement links TRBV5-1 to TRBJ2-1; 7 bases agree with TRBD2. Unmatched junction bases numbered 5, after V lost 3 bases and J lost 5 bases. This CDR3 spans 14 amino acids. Germline V lookup: CDR1 SGHRS, CDR2 YFSETQ.

This chain's CDR3 is CASSDSGDIQYF. The CDR3 DNA is TGTGCCAGCAGTGACTCGGGGGACATTCAGTACTTC. V gene TRBV6-4 combines with J gene TRBJ2-4, with D perhaps given as TRBD1 or TRBD2 (5 bases each). Trimming removed 0 bases from V and 8 bases from J, with 5 bases in between. This CDR3 spans 12 amino acids. Germline assignment: CDR1 MRHNA and CDR2 SNTAGT.

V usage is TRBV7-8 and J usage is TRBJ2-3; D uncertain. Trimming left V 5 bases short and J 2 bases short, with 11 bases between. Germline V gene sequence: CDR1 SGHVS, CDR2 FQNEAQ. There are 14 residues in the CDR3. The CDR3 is CASSGGVPTDTQYF. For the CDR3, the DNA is TGTGCCAGCAGCGGTGGGGTTCCCACAGATACGCAGTATTTT.

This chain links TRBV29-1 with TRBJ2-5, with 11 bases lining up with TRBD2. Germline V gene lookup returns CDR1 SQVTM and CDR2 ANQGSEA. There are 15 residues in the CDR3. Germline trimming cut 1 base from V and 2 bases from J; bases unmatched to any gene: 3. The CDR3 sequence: CSVEATSGRQETQYF. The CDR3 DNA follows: TGCAGCGTTGAAGCAACTAGCGGGAGACAAGAGACCCAGTACTTC.

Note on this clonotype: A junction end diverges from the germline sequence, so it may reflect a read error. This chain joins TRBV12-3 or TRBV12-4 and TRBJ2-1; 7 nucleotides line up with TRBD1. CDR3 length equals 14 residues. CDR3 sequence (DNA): TGTGCTAGCAGGCCGGGACAGTTATACAATGAGCAGTTCTTC. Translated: CASRPGQLYNEQFF.

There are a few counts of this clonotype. CDR3: CASSGGTFTQETQYF. The CDR3 coding sequence is TGTGCCAGCAGCGGAGGGACATTTACACAAGAGACCCAGTACTTC. The chain joins TRBV7-3 to TRBJ2-5; D possibly uses TRBD1 or TRBD2 (6 bases each). With 5 bases removed from V and 2 bases from J, the gap between germline ends came to 15 bases. The CDR3 length is 15 residues. The germline gives CDR1 SGHTA, CDR2 FQGTGA.

CDR3 nucleotide sequence: TGCAGTGCTAGTGTGGCGGGGGAGACCCAGTACTTC. It is translated as CSASVAGETQYF. The chain carries TRBV20-1 and TRBJ2-5; possibly TRBD2 for D (6 bases). This CDR3 contains 12 residues. Germline V gene lookup returns CDR1 DFQATT and CDR2 SNEGSKA (reference sequence). The V end lost 3 bases, the J end lost 5 bases, and 10 bases lay between the germline ends.

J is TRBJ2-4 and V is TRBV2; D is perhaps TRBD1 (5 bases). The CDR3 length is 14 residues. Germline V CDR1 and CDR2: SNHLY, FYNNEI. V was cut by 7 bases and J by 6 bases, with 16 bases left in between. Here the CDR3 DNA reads TGTGCCAGCACCGTTCAGGGTGGCGGAAACATTCAGTACTTC. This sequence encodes CASTVQGGGNIQYF.

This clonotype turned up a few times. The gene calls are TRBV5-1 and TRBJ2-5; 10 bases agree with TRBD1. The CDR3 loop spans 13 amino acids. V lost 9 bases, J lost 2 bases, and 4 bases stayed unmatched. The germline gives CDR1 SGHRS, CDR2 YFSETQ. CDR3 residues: CATRQGAQETQYF. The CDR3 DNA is TGCGCCACCCGACAGGGGGCTCAAGAGACCCAGTACTTC.

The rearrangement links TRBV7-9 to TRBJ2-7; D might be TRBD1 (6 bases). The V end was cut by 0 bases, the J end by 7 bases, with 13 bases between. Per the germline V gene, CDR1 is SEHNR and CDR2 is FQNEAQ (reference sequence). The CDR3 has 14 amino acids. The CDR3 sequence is CASSLALNREEQYF. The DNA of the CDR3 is TGTGCCAGCAGCTTAGCCCTAAACAGGGAAGAGCAGTACTTC.

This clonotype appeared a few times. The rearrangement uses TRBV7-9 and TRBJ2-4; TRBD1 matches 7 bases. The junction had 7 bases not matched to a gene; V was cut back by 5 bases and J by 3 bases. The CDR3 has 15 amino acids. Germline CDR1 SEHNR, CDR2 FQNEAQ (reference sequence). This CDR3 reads CASSPTGVVKNIQYF. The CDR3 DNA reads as TGTGCCAGCAGCCCAACAGGGGTGGTCAAAAACATTCAGTACTTC. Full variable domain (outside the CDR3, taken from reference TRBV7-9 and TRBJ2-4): DTGVSQNPRHKITKRGQNVTFRCDPISEHNRLYWYRQTLGQGPEFLTYFQNEAQLEKSRLLSDRFSAERPKGSFSTLEIQRTEQGDSAMYLCASSPTGVVKNIQYFGAGTRLSVL.

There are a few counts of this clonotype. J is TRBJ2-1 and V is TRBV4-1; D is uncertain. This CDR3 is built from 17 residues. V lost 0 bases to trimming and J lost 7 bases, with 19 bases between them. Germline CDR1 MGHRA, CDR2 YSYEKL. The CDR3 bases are TGCGCCAGCAGCCAAGAGGAGCTTCGGCCCGAACCGAATGAGCAGTTCTTC. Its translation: CASSQEELRPEPNEQFF.

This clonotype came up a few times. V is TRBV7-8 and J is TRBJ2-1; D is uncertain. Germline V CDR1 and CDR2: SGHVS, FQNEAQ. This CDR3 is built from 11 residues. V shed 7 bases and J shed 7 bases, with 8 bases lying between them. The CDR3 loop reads CASIELNEQFF. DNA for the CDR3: TGTGCCAGCATCGAGTTGAATGAGCAGTTCTTC. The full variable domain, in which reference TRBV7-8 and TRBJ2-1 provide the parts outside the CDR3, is GAGVSQSPRYKVAKRGQDVALRCDPISGHVSLFWYQQALGQGPEFLTYFQNEAQLDKSGLPSDRFFAERPEGSVSTLKIQRTQQEDSAVYLCASIELNEQFFGPGTRLTVL.

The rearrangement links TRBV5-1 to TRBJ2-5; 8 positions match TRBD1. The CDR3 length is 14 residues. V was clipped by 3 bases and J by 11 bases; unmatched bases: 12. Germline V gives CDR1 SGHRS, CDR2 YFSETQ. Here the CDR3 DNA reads TGCGCCAGCAGCTCCCGGGGACAGGTCAATGAGCAGTACTTC. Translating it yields CASSSRGQVNEQYF.

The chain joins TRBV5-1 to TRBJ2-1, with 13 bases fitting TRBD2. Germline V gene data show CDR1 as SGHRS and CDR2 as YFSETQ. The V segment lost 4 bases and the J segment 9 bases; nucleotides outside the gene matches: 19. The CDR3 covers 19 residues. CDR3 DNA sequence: TGCGCCAGCAGCCCTCTAACTAGCGGGAGGGCAGACGAGGTATTTGAGCAGTTCTTC. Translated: CASSPLTSGRADEVFEQFF.

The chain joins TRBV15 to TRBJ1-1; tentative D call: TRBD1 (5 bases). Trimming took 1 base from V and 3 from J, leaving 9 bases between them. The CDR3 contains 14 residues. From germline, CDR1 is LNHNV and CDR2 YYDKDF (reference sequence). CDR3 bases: TGTGCCACCAGCAGAGGGGGGGACGACACTGAAGCTTTCTTT. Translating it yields CATSRGGDDTEAFF.